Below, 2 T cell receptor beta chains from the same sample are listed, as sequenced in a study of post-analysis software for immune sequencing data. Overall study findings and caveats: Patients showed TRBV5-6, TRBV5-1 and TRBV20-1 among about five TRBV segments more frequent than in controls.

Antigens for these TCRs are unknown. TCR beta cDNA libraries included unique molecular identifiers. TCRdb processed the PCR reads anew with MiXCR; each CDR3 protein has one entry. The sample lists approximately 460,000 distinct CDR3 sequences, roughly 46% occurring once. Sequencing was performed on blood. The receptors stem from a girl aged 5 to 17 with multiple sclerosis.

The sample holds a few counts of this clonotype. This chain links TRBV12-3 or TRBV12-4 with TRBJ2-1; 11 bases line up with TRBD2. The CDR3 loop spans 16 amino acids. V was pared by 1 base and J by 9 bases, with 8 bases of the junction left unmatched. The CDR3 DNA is TGTGCCAGCAGTTTAGGTAGCGGGAGGGCCGGCGCTGAGCAGTTCTTC. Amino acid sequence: CASSLGSGRAGAEQFF.

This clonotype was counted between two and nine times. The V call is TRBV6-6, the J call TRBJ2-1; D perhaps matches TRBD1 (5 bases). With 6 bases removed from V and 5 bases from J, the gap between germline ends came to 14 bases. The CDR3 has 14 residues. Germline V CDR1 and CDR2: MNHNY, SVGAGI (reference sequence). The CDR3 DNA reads TGTGCCAGCAGCGACAGAGGCCTACACAATGAGCAGTTCTTC. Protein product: CASSDRGLHNEQFF.